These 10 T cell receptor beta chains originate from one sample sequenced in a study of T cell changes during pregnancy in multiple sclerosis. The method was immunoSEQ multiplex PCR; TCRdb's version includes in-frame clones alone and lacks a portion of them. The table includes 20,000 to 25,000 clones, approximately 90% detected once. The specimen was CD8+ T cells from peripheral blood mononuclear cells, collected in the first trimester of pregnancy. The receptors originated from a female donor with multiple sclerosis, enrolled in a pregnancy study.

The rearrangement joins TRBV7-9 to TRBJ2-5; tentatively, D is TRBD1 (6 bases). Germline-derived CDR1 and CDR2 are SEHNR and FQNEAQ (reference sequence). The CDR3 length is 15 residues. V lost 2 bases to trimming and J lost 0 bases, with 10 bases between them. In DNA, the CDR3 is TGTGCCAGCAGCTTATGGACAGCGTACCAAGAGACCCAGTACTTC. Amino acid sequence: CASSLWTAYQETQYF. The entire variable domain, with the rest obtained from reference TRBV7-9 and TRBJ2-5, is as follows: DTGVSQNPRHKITKRGQNVTFRCDPISEHNRLYWYRQTLGQGPEFLTYFQNEAQLEKSRLLSDRFSAERPKGSFSTLEIQRTEQGDSAMYLCASSLWTAYQETQYFGPGTRLLVL.

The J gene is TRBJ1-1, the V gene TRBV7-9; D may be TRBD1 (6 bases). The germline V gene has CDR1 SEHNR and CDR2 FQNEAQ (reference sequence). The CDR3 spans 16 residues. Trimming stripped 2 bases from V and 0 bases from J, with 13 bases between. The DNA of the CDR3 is TGTGCCAGCAGCTTACTACGGGGGGCAGTGAACACTGAAGCTTTCTTT. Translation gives CASSLLRGAVNTEAFF.

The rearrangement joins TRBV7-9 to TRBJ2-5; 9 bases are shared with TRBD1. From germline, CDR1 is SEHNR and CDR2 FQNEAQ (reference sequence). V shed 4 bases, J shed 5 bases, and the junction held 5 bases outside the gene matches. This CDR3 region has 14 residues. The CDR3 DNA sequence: TGTGCCAGCAGCTCCGAGACAGGGGGTGAGACCCAGTACTTC. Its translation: CASSSETGGETQYF.

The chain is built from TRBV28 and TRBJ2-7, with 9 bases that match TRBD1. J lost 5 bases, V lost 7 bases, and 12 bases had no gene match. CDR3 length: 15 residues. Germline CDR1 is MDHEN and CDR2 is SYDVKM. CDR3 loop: CASTPLQGAVNEQYF. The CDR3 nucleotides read TGTGCCAGCACGCCCTTACAGGGGGCAGTAAACGAGCAGTACTTC.

CDR3 coding DNA: TGTGCCAGCTCACCACCTGGCAGGGAAACCTACAATGAGCAGTTCTTC. Encoded protein: CASSPPGRETYNEQFF. The chain uses TRBV18 and TRBJ2-1, with D possibly being TRBD1 (5 bases). Germline V gene data show CDR1 as KGHSH and CDR2 as LQKENI. V was pared by 0 bases and J by 2 bases, with 11 bases between. This CDR3 is 16 amino acids long.

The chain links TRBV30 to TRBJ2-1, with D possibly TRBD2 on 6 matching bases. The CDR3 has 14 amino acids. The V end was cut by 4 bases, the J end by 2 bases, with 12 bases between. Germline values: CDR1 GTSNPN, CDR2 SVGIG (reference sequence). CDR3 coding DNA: TGTGCCTGGAATCCGGGAGCGGCCTACAATGAGCAGTTCTTC. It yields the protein CAWNPGAAYNEQFF. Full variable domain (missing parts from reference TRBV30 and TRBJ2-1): SQTIHQWPATLVQPVGSPLSLECTVEGTSNPNLYWYRQAAGRGLQLLFYSVGIGQISSEVPQNLSASRPQDRQFILSSKKLLLSDSGFYLCAWNPGAAYNEQFFGPGTRLTVL.

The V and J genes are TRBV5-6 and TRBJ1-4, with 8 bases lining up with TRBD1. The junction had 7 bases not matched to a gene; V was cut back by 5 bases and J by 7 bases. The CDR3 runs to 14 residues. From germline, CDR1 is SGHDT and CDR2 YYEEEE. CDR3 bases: TGTGCCAGCAGAAAGCAGGGGGCCGGTGAAAAACTGTTTTTT. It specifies CASRKQGAGEKLFF.

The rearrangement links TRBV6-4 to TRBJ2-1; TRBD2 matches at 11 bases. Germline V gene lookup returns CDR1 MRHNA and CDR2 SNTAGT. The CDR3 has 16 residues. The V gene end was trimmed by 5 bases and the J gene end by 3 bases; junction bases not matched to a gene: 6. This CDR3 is CASSQLAGADYNEQFF. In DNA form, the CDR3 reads TGTGCCAGCAGTCAACTAGCGGGAGCTGACTACAATGAGCAGTTCTTC.

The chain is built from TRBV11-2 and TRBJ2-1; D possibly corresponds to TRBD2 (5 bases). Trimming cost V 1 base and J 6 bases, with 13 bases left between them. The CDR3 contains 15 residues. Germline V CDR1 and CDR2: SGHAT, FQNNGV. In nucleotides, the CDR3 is TGTGCCAGCAGCTTAGCCGGGAATTCAGGCAATGAGCAGTTCTTC. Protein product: CASSLAGNSGNEQFF.

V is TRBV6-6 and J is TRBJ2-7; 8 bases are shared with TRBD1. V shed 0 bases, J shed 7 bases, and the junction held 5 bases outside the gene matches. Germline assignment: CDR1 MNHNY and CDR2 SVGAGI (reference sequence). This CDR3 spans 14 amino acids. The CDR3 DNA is TGTGCCAGCAGTTACTCAGAGACAGGGGATGAGCAGTACTTC. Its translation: CASSYSETGDEQYF.